This T cell receptor (beta chain) originates from a study of cytomegalovirus exposure and HLA in healthy donors. Study results and limitations: A likely sequencing artifact accounted for one observed cluster of highly shared sequence variants. High sensitivity and specificity were reportedly achieved when the classifier diagnosed cytomegalovirus status. Presence/absence analyses rested on an assumption that sequencing depth was roughly uniform across donors.

This clone was found a few times. Its antigen is as yet unknown. This PCR relied on a set of 60 Vbeta primers and 13 Jbeta primers. Assay: immunoSEQ multiplex PCR; the TCRdb copy retains only in-frame clones and omits some. This sample yields 95,000 to 110,000 clones, of which around 76% are seen a single time; about a tenth belongs to the top ten. The specimen sequenced was PBMCs. This TCR came from a woman aged 18 to 35 in good health and CMV-seropositive.

Here the CDR3 DNA reads TGCGCCACCACTCGGGGCGGGAGGCCCACAGATACGCAGTATTTT. It is translated as CATTRGGRPTDTQYF. The chain recombines TRBV5-1 with TRBJ2-3; 8 nucleotides agree with TRBD2. V trimming: 9 bases; J trimming: 2 bases; junction bases outside the gene matches: 11. CDR1 and CDR2 from the germline V gene are SGHRS and YFSETQ. This CDR3 comprises 15 residues.